These T cell receptor beta chains were read from a single sample in a study of regulatory T cells in long-lasting Graves disease. MiXCR, run by TCRdb on the multiplex PCR reads, gives a single entry per CDR3 protein. The table has around 400,000 distinct CDR3 sequences, 12% seen once; the top ten hold over 15%. These data were also filed under a second study, of T cells in Graves' hyperthyroidism and ophthalmopathy.

The specimen comprised peripheral blood mononuclear cells (PBMCs), sampled at new diagnosis, from a patient treated with antithyroid drugs. The receptor set was obtained from a woman aged 18-29 years with Graves disease. Both conserved end residues are trimmed from each CDR3. Fields, in order: V gene, J gene, CDR3 protein.

TRBV20-1	TRBJ2-1	SARDQAGGRNEQF
TRBV7-9	TRBJ2-2	ASSLHLPNTGELF
TRBV11-2	TRBJ2-5	ASSPLDGYAETQY
TRBV12-3/TRBV12-4	TRBJ1-3	ASSPSGQFFSGNTIY
TRBV5-5	TRBJ1-5	ASSLTGPSSNQPQH
TRBV20-1	TRBJ1-1	SAVGGNTEAF
TRBV7-3	TRBJ2-7	ASSLTGTSGPYEQY
TRBV30	TRBJ2-4	AWTGVGGYIQY
TRBV7-2	TRBJ2-7	ASSSGTFYEQY
TRBV7-8	TRBJ2-7	ASSLRVHSYEQY
TRBV5-1	TRBJ2-1	ASSPRGLAGYNEQF
TRBV19	TRBJ2-4	ASSGRRGDPTNIQY
TRBV10-3	TRBJ1-1	AISGKGSTDEAF
TRBV20-1	TRBJ2-1	SASGLPRSSYNEQF
TRBV7-2	TRBJ1-4	ASSPPTNEKLF
TRBV12-3/TRBV12-4	TRBJ1-1	ASSLGSNYLGTEAF
TRBV6-1	TRBJ1-3	ASSERAVGGNTIY
TRBV7-6	TRBJ2-1	ASSWWGQGYNEQF
TRBV20-1	TRBJ2-1	SARETENNEQF
TRBV20-1	TRBJ1-5	SASSWDDNQPQH
TRBV27	TRBJ2-5	ASSPGTSTREETQY
TRBV18	TRBJ1-1	ASSPGEGWFEAF
TRBV6-2/TRBV6-3	TRBJ2-2	ASTPRLEKPNTGELF
TRBV10-3	TRBJ2-1	AISVGIYNEQF
TRBV6-9	TRBJ1-4	ASSSFAGEEKLF
TRBV10-2	TRBJ2-7	ASSEGLETGVLSFYEQY
TRBV20-1	TRBJ2-1	SAREQSSYNEQF
TRBV5-6	TRBJ1-1	ASSPGRRPMNTEAF
TRBV2	TRBJ2-7	ASRLTGGVQY
TRBV9	TRBJ2-3	ASSGGAVADTQY
TRBV27	TRBJ1-5	ASSYSGQPQH
TRBV7-2	TRBJ2-5	ASSYTGTKQETQY
TRBV10-3	TRBJ2-7	AISPPGLAGGTYEQY
TRBV7-9	TRBJ2-2	ASSLRAGVSTGELF
TRBV6-5	TRBJ1-1	ASSYNRLYTEAF
TRBV20-1	TRBJ2-1	SARDLTGLSSYNEQS
TRBV29-1	TRBJ2-7	SAELAGATYEQY
TRBV10-3	TRBJ2-5	AIRDREPWETQY
TRBV27	TRBJ2-1	ASSLSREASYNEQF
TRBV20-1	TRBJ2-1	SARANEQF
TRBV6-1	TRBJ2-5	ASSPWASVGETQY
TRBV4-2	TRBJ1-4	ASWSGFVNEKLF
TRBV20-1	TRBJ1-3	SAKVGAYGGGNTIY
TRBV20-1	TRBJ1-1	SAIGGVNTEAF
TRBV28	TRBJ2-3	ASSFPIGLAGDTDTQY
TRBV12-3/TRBV12-4	TRBJ2-5	ASSLSLGRAGGPLETQY
TRBV28	TRBJ2-7	ASKEGADYEQY
TRBV12-3/TRBV12-4	TRBJ1-2	ASSVRQTYNYGYT
TRBV6-2/TRBV6-3	-	ASSYSGTHQETQY
TRBV27	TRBJ2-3	ASSLYLAGPARQY
TRBV7-2	TRBJ1-1	ASSLDGEPHTEAF
TRBV6-1	TRBJ2-5	ATTGAETQY
TRBV4-1	TRBJ2-3	ASSQVTREDTQY
TRBV7-6	TRBJ2-1	ASSLIGSYNEQF
TRBV6-1	TRBJ1-4	ASRDLGQLNEKLF
TRBV2	TRBJ2-2	ASRTSGSHTGELF
TRBV27	TRBJ1-2	ASSLWADDRSNYGYT
TRBV9	TRBJ2-2	ASSAGATGINTGELF